The clone carrying this T cell receptor (beta chain) was found many times. Its antigen is not known. The data originate from a study of early T cells in non-severe SARS-CoV-2 infection. Study as a whole: Unpaired chains resulted from sequencing bulk RNA of unsorted whole blood.

Findings of the study overall: The VDJdb matching leaned toward anti-spike CD8 responses and overlooked private and CD4 specificities.

The library protocol tagged individual cDNA molecules with unique molecular identifiers. TCRdb re-called the 5' RACE reads through MiXCR, storing one row per CDR3 protein. The table has some 50,000 distinct CDR3 sequences, approximately 10% seen once. The specimen was whole blood, collected at baseline. The receptor comes from an adult who was a healthcare worker with PCR-confirmed SARS-CoV-2 infection or an uninfected control (not recorded which).

The CDR3, as DNA: TGTGCCAGCTCACCAAGGGAATCAGGGGCCAACGTCCTGACTTTC. The encoded protein is CASSPRESGANVLTF. The chain has TRBV18 and TRBJ2-6; D uncertain. Germline V gene data show CDR1 as KGHSH and CDR2 as LQKENI. The CDR3 is 15 residues long. V shed 2 bases and J shed 4 bases, with 9 bases lying between them.